The source of this T cell receptor beta chain is a study of technical replicates of blood from a handful of donors. Measured with immunoSEQ multiplex PCR; TCRdb has only the in-frame clones, and not every one. The sample holds about 100,000 clones; approximately 94% are singletons and the top ten take 0.2% to 0.25%. Sequencing was performed on T cells isolated from PBMCs. The clonotype was recovered from a human donor in good health.

The CDR3 DNA reads TGCGCCAGCAGCCCCGGGGGGAACACTGAAGCTTTCTTT. Translation: CASSPGGNTEAFF. The rearrangement uses TRBV5-1 and TRBJ1-1; perhaps TRBD1 as D (5 bases). With 4 bases removed from V and 1 base from J, the gap between germline ends came to 8 bases. This CDR3 is 13 amino acids long. Per the germline V gene, CDR1 is SGHRS and CDR2 is YFSETQ.